Presented here are 11 T cell receptor beta chains from one specimen sequenced in a study of T cells in Graves' hyperthyroidism and ophthalmopathy. Researchers amplified the TCR beta CDR3 regions from RNA transcripts. The study used the HTBI primer set for a first-round RT-PCR of the TCR CDR3. TCRdb called the multiplex PCR reads again in MiXCR, with one record for every CDR3 protein. The sample shows just under 750,000 distinct CDR3 sequences, over 35% of them seen only once. Sequencing input: blood. The receptors derive from a woman aged 35 to 49 with Graves' hyperthyroidism.

This clonotype was seen at least ten times. The rearrangement uses TRBV25-1 and TRBJ2-5; 9 nucleotides match TRBD1. CDR1 is MGHDK and CDR2 is SYGVNS in the germline V gene. V was pared by 2 bases and J by 1 base, with 5 bases of the junction left unmatched. The CDR3 is 16 amino acids. As DNA, the CDR3 is TGTGCCAGCAGTGAAGGGGCGACAGGGGGCCAAGAGACCCAGTACTTC. Residues: CASSEGATGGQETQYF.

This clonotype has only a few counts. The V and J genes are TRBV7-2 and TRBJ1-6; TRBD1 might be the D (6 bases). There are 15 residues in the CDR3. Per germline, CDR1 SGHTA and CDR2 FQGNSA. Trimming pared 1 base from V and 9 bases from J, leaving 13 bases between. The CDR3 reads CASSLEQGRRSPLHF. CDR3 in DNA: TGTGCCAGCAGCTTAGAACAGGGCCGTCGTTCACCCCTCCACTTT.

This clonotype was recorded many times. The chain employs TRBV12-3 or TRBV12-4 and TRBJ2-2; 7 bases match TRBD1. CDR3 length: 15 amino acids. V shed 5 bases and J 6 bases; nucleotides not matched to a gene: 9. CDR3 sequence (DNA): TGTGCCAGCAGTCCCCGGGACAGATGGGCCGGGGAGCTGTTTTTT. This codes for CASSPRDRWAGELFF.

A word on this clonotype: Relative to the germline gene, one junction end is altered; a read error may explain this. The rearrangement joins TRBV6-5 to TRBJ1-4, with D unclear. The CDR3 length is 15 residues. CDR1 and CDR2 from the germline V gene are MNHEY and SVGAGI. CDR3 region: CAISYSWSTNEKLFF. DNA of the CDR3: TGTGCCATCAGTTACTCTTGGTCAACTAATGAAAAACTGTTTTTT.

This clonotype was picked up many times. The chain recombines TRBV6-6 with TRBJ2-7; D not resolved. V lost 2 bases, J lost 2 bases, and 10 bases lay in between. The length of the CDR3 is 14 residues. CDR1 and CDR2 (germline): MNHNY, SVGAGI (reference sequence). CDR3 sequence reads: CASSYQSGPYEQYF. The CDR3 region has the DNA TGTGCCAGCAGTTACCAGAGTGGCCCCTACGAGCAGTACTTC.

This clonotype came up once. The J gene is TRBJ1-4, the V gene TRBV10-3; D not certain. This CDR3 has 13 amino acids. CDR1 is ENHRY and CDR2 is SYGVKD in the germline V gene. Trimming removed 0 bases from V and 12 bases from J, with 11 bases in between. CDR3 in DNA: TGTGCCATCAGTGAGTCGACGGGGATACAACTGTTTTTT. Protein sequence: CAISESTGIQLFF.

This clonotype has only a few counts. The chain joins TRBV6-5 to TRBJ2-5; maybe TRBD2 (6 bases). The CDR3 has 11 amino acids. V gave up 8 bases and J gave up 7 bases, with 11 bases separating them. Germline V gene sequence: CDR1 MNHEY, CDR2 SVGAGI. The CDR3 DNA is TGTGCCAGCGGCTCAGCGGGGACCCAGTACTTC. Encoded protein: CASGSAGTQYF.

This clonotype appeared many times. J is TRBJ1-1 and V is TRBV7-6, with D uncertain. The CDR3 runs to 12 residues. Germline lookup yields CDR1 SGHVS and CDR2 FNYEAQ. V lost 3 bases and J lost 3, with 5 bases in between. The CDR3 reads CASSFLDTEAFF. The CDR3 DNA is TGTGCCAGCAGCTTTCTGGACACTGAAGCTTTCTTT.

This clonotype was counted many times. This chain joins TRBV2 and TRBJ2-7; D may match TRBD1 or TRBD2 (5 bases each). CDR1 is SNHLY, CDR2 FYNNEI, per germline. V was cut by 6 bases and J by 4 bases, with 13 bases left in between. This CDR3 spans 13 amino acids. In nucleotides, the CDR3 is TGTGCCAGCAGGGGCGCCGGGGCTTACGAGCAGTACTTC. Protein sequence: CASRGAGAYEQYF.

This clonotype was seen a few times. The CDR3 sequence is CASSQGEVLPRHTGELFF. CDR3 bases: TGTGCCAGCAGCCAAGGGGAGGTCCTCCCACGGCACACCGGGGAGCTGTTTTTT. This chain uses TRBV11-2 with TRBJ2-2, with D possibly TRBD2 on 6 matching bases. Germline V lookup: CDR1 SGHAT, CDR2 FQNNGV. The CDR3 extends over 18 amino acids. Trimming removed 5 bases at V and 3 bases at J, with 22 bases between.

As regards this clonotype: At one boundary the junction diverges from the germline segment, which might be a read error. The V and J genes are TRBV5-5 and TRBJ2-2; TRBD1 is a possible D gene (6 bases). The CDR3 totals 15 residues. CDR1 and CDR2 (germline): SGHKS, YYEKEE (reference sequence). CDR3 DNA sequence: TGCGCCAGCAACCCAATGACAGGGAACACCGGGGAGCTGTTTTTT. Amino acid sequence: CASNPMTGNTGELFF.